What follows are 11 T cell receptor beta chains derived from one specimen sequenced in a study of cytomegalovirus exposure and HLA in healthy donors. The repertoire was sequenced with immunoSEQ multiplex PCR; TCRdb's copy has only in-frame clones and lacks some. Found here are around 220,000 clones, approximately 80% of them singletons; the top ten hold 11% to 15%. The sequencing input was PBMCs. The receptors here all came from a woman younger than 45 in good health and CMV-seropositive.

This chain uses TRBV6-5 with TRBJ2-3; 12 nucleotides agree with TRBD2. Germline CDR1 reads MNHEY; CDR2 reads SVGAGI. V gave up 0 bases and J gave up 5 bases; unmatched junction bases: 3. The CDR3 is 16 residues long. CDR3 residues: CASSYSKLAGGDTQYF. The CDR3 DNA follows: TGTGCCAGCAGTTACTCGAAACTAGCGGGAGGAGATACGCAGTATTTT.

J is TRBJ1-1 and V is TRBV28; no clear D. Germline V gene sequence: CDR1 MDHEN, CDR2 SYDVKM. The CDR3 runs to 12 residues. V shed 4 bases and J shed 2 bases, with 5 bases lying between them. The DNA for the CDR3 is TGTGCCAGCAGTTCGCCCAACACTGAAGCTTTCTTT. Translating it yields CASSSPNTEAFF.

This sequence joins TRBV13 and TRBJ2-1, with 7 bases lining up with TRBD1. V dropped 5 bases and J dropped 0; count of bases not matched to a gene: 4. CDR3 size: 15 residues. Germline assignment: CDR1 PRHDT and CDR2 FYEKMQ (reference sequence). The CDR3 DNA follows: TGTGCCAGCAGCCCCGGGACAGACTCCTACAATGAGCAGTTCTTC. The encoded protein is CASSPGTDSYNEQFF.

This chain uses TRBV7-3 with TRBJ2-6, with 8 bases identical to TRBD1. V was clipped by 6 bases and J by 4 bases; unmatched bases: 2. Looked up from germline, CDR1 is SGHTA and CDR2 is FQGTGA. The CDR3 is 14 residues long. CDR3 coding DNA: TGTGCCAGCAGGACAGGGGACGGGGCCAACGTCCTGACTTTC. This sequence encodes CASRTGDGANVLTF.

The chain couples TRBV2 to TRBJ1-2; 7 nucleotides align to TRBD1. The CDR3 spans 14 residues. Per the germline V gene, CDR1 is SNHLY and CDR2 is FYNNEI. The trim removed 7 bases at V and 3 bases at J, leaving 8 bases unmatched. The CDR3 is CASKETGWDYGYTF. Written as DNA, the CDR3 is TGTGCCAGCAAAGAGACAGGGTGGGACTATGGCTACACCTTC.

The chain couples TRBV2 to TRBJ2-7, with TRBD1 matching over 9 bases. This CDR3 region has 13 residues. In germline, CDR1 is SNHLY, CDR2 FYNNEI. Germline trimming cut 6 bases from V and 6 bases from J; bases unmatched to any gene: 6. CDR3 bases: TGTGCCAGCAGACAGGACAGGGGCTCCGAGCAGTACTTC. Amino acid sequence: CASRQDRGSEQYF.

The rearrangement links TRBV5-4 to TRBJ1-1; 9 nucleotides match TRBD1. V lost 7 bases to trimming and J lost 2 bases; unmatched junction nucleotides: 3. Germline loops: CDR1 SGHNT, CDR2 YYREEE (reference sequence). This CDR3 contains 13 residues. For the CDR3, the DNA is TGTGCCAGCGGGACAGGGACTAACACTGAAGCTTTCTTT. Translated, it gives CASGTGTNTEAFF. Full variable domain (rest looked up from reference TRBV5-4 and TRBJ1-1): ETGVTQSPTHLIKTRGQQVTLRCSSQSGHNTVSWYQQALGQGPQFIFQYYREEENGRGNFPPRFSGLQFPNYSSELNVNALELDDSALYLCASGTGTNTEAFFGQGTRLTVV.

This CDR3 is CASSFTSGRDYEQYF. Here the CDR3 DNA reads TGTGCCAGCAGTTTCACCAGCGGGAGGGACTACGAGCAGTACTTC. This chain connects TRBV27 to TRBJ2-7, with 10 nucleotides matching TRBD2. Unmatched junction bases numbered 5, after V lost 3 bases and J lost 3 bases. Germline loops: CDR1 MNHEY, CDR2 SMNVEV (reference sequence). The CDR3 length is 15 residues.

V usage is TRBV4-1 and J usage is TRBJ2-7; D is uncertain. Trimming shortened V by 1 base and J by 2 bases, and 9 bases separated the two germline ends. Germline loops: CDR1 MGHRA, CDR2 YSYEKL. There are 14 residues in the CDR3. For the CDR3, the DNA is TGCGCCAGCAGCCAAGCATCTACTACCTACGAGCAGTACTTC. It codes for CASSQASTTYEQYF.

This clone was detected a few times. The CDR3 DNA reads as TGCGCCAGCAGCTTTCCAGTTGCAGGGGGCGACTCGGTGGGCAACTATGGCTACACCTTC. It codes for CASSFPVAGGDSVGNYGYTF. The V and J genes are TRBV5-1 and TRBJ1-2; 8 bases match TRBD1. Trimming removed 2 bases from V and 2 bases from J; junction bases left unmatched: 20. Germline-derived CDR1 and CDR2 are SGHRS and YFSETQ. CDR3 length: 20 residues.

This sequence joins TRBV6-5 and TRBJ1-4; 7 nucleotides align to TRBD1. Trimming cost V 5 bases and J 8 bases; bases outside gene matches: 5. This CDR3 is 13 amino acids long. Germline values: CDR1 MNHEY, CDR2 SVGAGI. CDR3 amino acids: CASSKQGSEKLFF. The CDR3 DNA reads TGTGCCAGCAGTAAACAGGGGTCGGAAAAACTGTTTTTT.